Below, 24 T cell receptor beta chains from the same sample are listed, as sequenced in a study of prognosis after radiotherapy for stage I lung cancer. It was by two-round multiplex PCR that TCR beta CDR3 was amplified from genomic DNA. Round one of PCR was performed, and it used primers specific to each TRBV and TRBJ gene. TCRdb passed the multiplex PCR reads through MiXCR, listing each CDR3 protein once. The sample has 13,000 to 15,000 distinct CDR3 sequences, about 55% seen once; the top ten hold under 30%. The sequencing here drew on PBMCs, taken before or after stereotactic body radiation therapy (not recorded which). Receptor source: a donor over 45 with non-small cell lung cancer.

Regarding this clonotype: A far larger clone differs by one base, so this is likely a read error. The rearrangement uses TRBV6-8 and TRBJ2-2, with 14 bases fitting TRBD2. Germline lookup yields CDR1 MNHGY and CDR2 SAAAGT. The V and J ends lost 10 bases and 6 bases, in that order; junction bases with no gene match: 7. The CDR3 extends over 15 amino acids. The CDR3 DNA reads TGTGCCACGGGACTAGCGGGAGTTATTGCCGGGGAGCTGTTTTTT. It translates to CATGLAGVIAGELFF.

V is TRBV6-2 or TRBV6-3 and J is TRBJ2-7; D is possibly TRBD2 (9 bases). The CDR3 loop spans 19 amino acids. V lost 6 bases and J lost 6, with 33 bases in between. Per the germline V gene, CDR1 is MNHEY and CDR2 is SVGEGT. The CDR3 DNA is TGTGCCAGCAGACCCAGTACAGGGGGGCACGGACTAGCGACTATCGAGCAGTACTTC. As protein: CASRPSTGGHGLATIEQYF.

By sample fraction, this clonotype is medium-sized. This chain uses TRBV7-3 with TRBJ2-1; D is possibly TRBD1 or TRBD2 (5 bases each). This CDR3 comprises 13 residues. Germline V gene data show CDR1 as SGHTA and CDR2 as FQGTGA. Trimming left V 3 bases short and J 9 bases short, with 12 bases between. CDR3 nucleotide sequence: TGTGCCAGCAGCTTGAGGGACGCGGCTGAGCAGTTCTTC. This codes for CASSLRDAAEQFF.

The rearrangement uses TRBV5-1 and TRBJ2-2; TRBD2 aligns across 10 bases. V lost 0 bases, J lost 9 bases, and 11 bases stayed unmatched. This CDR3 is 17 amino acids long. Germline values: CDR1 SGHRS, CDR2 YFSETQ. CDR3 in DNA: TGCGCCAGCAGCTTGGAAGGGACTAGCGTTAATACCTGGGAGCTGTTTTTT. Translation: CASSLEGTSVNTWELFF.

This clonotype is categorized as medium-sized. The rearrangement uses TRBV20-1 and TRBJ2-1; TRBD1 agrees at 8 bases. There are 16 residues in the CDR3. Trimming took 2 bases from V and 4 from J; bases not matched to a gene: 10. Germline lookup yields CDR1 DFQATT and CDR2 SNEGSKA (reference sequence). CDR3: CSARTQRGTGYNEQFF. As DNA, the CDR3 is TGCAGTGCTAGAACACAACGCGGGACAGGATACAATGAGCAGTTCTTC.

This chain connects TRBV6-5 to TRBJ2-6, with D uncertain. CDR1 MNHEY and CDR2 SVGAGI come from the germline V gene. The CDR3 runs 15 residues. The CDR3 DNA reads as TGTTCCATCAGTTACGGTGTACCTGGGGCCAACGTCCTGACTTTC. This translates into CSISYGVPGANVLTF.

This clonotype was detected ten times or more. This chain links TRBV9 with TRBJ2-3; 9 bases line up with TRBD1. Per the germline V gene, CDR1 is SGDLS and CDR2 is YYNGEE. Trimming removed 0 bases from V and 3 bases from J; junction bases left unmatched: 11. This CDR3 is 18 amino acids long. The CDR3, as DNA: TGTGCCAGCAGCGTAGGTCCAGGGGACAGGGTTTATACAGATACGCAGTATTTT. This sequence encodes CASSVGPGDRVYTDTQYF.

This clonotype is classed as medium-sized (0.01 to 0.1%). This chain links TRBV4-3 with TRBJ1-2; D is uncertain. The CDR3 covers 15 residues. CDR1 is LGHNA, CDR2 YSLEER, per germline. The V gene lost 0 bases and the J gene lost 8 bases, with 16 bases spanning the gap. CDR3 sequence: CASSQDSSTSSGYTF. CDR3 in DNA: TGCGCCAGCAGCCAAGATAGCAGTACATCTTCGGGCTACACCTTC.

This clonotype is labeled medium-sized. This rearrangement joins TRBV28 to TRBJ2-3; D call uncertain. Germline lookup yields CDR1 MDHEN and CDR2 SYDVKM. Trimming removed 6 bases at V and 2 bases at J, with 15 bases between. The CDR3 has 15 residues. The CDR3 region has the DNA TGTGCCAGCAGCCCCCAAGGAATACTCACAGATACGCAGTATTTT. Protein product: CASSPQGILTDTQYF.

This clonotype is medium-sized. J is TRBJ2-1 and V is TRBV6-2 or TRBV6-3; maybe TRBD2 (6 bases). V was trimmed by 5 bases and J by 11 bases, leaving 16 bases between them. The CDR3 totals 13 residues. The germline gives CDR1 MNHEY, CDR2 SVGEGT. CDR3 amino acids: CASSGGGEAQQFF. The CDR3 DNA sequence: TGTGCCAGCAGTGGAGGAGGGGAGGCACAGCAGTTCTTC.

This chain links TRBV6-2 or TRBV6-3 with TRBJ2-7; 7 bases align to TRBD1. Per germline, CDR1 MNHEY and CDR2 SVGEGT. The ends lost 7 bases at V and 1 base at J; junction bases unmatched: 13. The CDR3 runs 16 residues. Written as DNA, the CDR3 is TGTGCCAGCACCCTAGGAATGGCACAGGGGTCCTACGAGCAGTACTTC. Protein product: CASTLGMAQGSYEQYF.

Worth noting for this clonotype: Germline and junction disagree at one end, which may indicate a read error. The chain links TRBV6-1 to TRBJ2-2; tentative D call: TRBD1 (6 bases). The CDR3 extends over 16 amino acids. Per germline, CDR1 MNHNS and CDR2 SASEGT. CDR3 region: CATSEFGTSNTVELFF. Written as DNA, the CDR3 is TGTGCCACCAGTGAATTCGGGACATCGAACACCGTGGAGCTGTTTTTT.

Points on this clonotype: One end of the junction varies from germline; a read error may be responsible. The rearrangement links TRBV6-9 to TRBJ2-2; D uncertain. The germline V gene has CDR1 MNHGY and CDR2 SVAAGI. This CDR3 spans 15 amino acids. The CDR3 coding sequence is TGTGTCAGCAGTTACAAACCTACTGTGACCGGGGAGCTGTTTTTT. This sequence encodes CVSSYKPTVTGELFF.

Notes on this clonotype: This likely stems from a read error, as it lies one base from a far larger clone. The V and J genes are TRBV6-4 and TRBJ1-2; 7 bases map to TRBD1. CDR1 MRHNA and CDR2 SNTAGT come from the germline V gene. The CDR3 length is 11 residues. CDR3 nucleotides: TGTGCCACCAGACAGGGCCCTGGCCACACCTTC. It encodes CATRQGPGHTF.

This clonotype was seen repeatedly, ten times or more. The chain employs TRBV30 and TRBJ2-7, with TRBD1 matching over 8 bases. The CDR3 is made up of 15 amino acids. V was pared by 0 bases and J by 5 bases, with 9 bases of the junction left unmatched. In germline, CDR1 is GTSNPN, CDR2 SVGIG (reference sequence). CDR3 DNA sequence: TGTGCCTGGAGTGTACCGGGCAGGGGGCTTAACGAGCAGTACTTC. Protein product: CAWSVPGRGLNEQYF.

The V gene is TRBV6-1, the J gene TRBJ2-7, with a possible D match to TRBD2 (5 bases). Germline CDR1 is MNHNS and CDR2 is SASEGT. V lost 5 bases, J lost 3 bases, and 11 bases lay in between. This CDR3 contains 13 residues. CDR3 nucleotides: TGTGCCAGCAGTCGGGGTGTCGTCTACGAGCAGTACTTC. Amino acid sequence: CASSRGVVYEQYF.

A single count supports this clonotype. Since a far larger clone is one base different, this is likely a read error. J is TRBJ2-7 and V is TRBV6-8, with D tentatively TRBD2 (5 bases). This CDR3 is built from 13 residues. In germline, CDR1 is MNHGY, CDR2 SAAAGT. The CDR3: CASSSRLTYEHYF. In DNA form, the CDR3 reads TGTGCCAGCAGTTCCAGACTAACCTACGAGCATTACTTC.

The CDR3 DNA follows: TGTGCCAGCAGCTCCCGGGACAGGGAGGGCACTGAAGCTTTCTTT. Its protein product is CASSSRDREGTEAFF. The chain couples TRBV7-9 to TRBJ1-1; 9 bases are shared with TRBD1. This CDR3 is built from 15 residues. Germline lookup yields CDR1 SEHNR and CDR2 FQNEAQ (reference sequence). The V segment lost 4 bases and the J segment 4 bases; nucleotides outside the gene matches: 7.

This clonotype was found once. This likely reflects a read error, since a far larger clone is one base away. CDR3 DNA sequence: TGTGCCAGCAGTGAACCGGACAGCTTCAATCAGCCCCAGCATTTT. This sequence encodes CASSEPDSFNQPQHF. The chain recombines TRBV6-4 with TRBJ1-5; the D gene is possibly TRBD1 (6 bases). The germline V and J ends were trimmed by 3 bases and 3 bases, with 12 bases remaining between them. CDR1 and CDR2 from the germline V gene are MRHNA and SNTAGT. The CDR3 is 15 amino acids.

The chain combines TRBV28 with TRBJ2-2, with 11 bases aligning to TRBD1. The CDR3 has 16 amino acids. The germline V gene has CDR1 MDHEN and CDR2 SYDVKM. Trimming removed 3 bases from V and 13 bases from J; junction bases left unmatched: 13. The CDR3 DNA reads as TGTGCCAGCAGTTTGACTGGACAGGGGGCGCGGAGGGGGCTGTTTTTT. Translating gives CASSLTGQGARRGLFF.

Comment on this clonotype: The junction shows a germline mismatch at one end, possibly a read error. J is TRBJ2-7 and V is TRBV12-3 or TRBV12-4; 7 bases are shared with TRBD1. This CDR3 is built from 15 residues. The DNA of the CDR3 is TGTGTCAGCACCCCTAGGTCAGGGGGTTCCTACGAGCAGTACTTC. It encodes CVSTPRSGGSYEQYF.

This clonotype was seen at least ten times. This chain joins TRBV19 and TRBJ2-5; 10 bases align to TRBD1. CDR1 and CDR2 from the germline V gene are LNHDA and SQIVND (reference sequence). The CDR3 totals 15 residues. The V segment lost 3 bases and the J segment 3 bases; nucleotides outside the gene matches: 4. The CDR3 is CASSMVGTGEETQYF. CDR3 nucleotide sequence: TGTGCCAGTAGTATGGTGGGGACAGGGGAAGAGACCCAGTACTTC.

This clonotype appeared many times. The chain joins TRBV7-9 to TRBJ2-3; 9 bases map to TRBD2. V trimming: 5 bases; J trimming: 2 bases; junction bases outside the gene matches: 8. CDR1 is SEHNR, CDR2 FQNEAQ, per germline (reference sequence). The CDR3 is 16 amino acids. As DNA, the CDR3 is TGTGCCAGCAGCGTCGGAATAGCGGGGGTCACAGATACGCAGTATTTT. Its translation: CASSVGIAGVTDTQYF. Complete variable domain (other parts from reference TRBV7-9 and TRBJ2-3): DTGVSQNPRHKITKRGQNVTFRCDPISEHNRLYWYRQTLGQGPEFLTYFQNEAQLEKSRLLSDRFSAERPKGSFSTLEIQRTEQGDSAMYLCASSVGIAGVTDTQYFGPGTRLTVL.

This clonotype was recorded many times. This chain connects TRBV28 to TRBJ2-1; the match to TRBD1 covers 9 bases. The CDR3 is made up of 14 amino acids. V gave up 4 bases and J gave up 7 bases; unmatched junction bases: 5. CDR1 and CDR2 from the germline V gene are MDHEN and SYDVKM. The CDR3 sequence is CASSSGQGRNEQFF. CDR3 nucleotides: TGTGCCAGCAGTTCCGGACAGGGGCGGAATGAGCAGTTCTTC.